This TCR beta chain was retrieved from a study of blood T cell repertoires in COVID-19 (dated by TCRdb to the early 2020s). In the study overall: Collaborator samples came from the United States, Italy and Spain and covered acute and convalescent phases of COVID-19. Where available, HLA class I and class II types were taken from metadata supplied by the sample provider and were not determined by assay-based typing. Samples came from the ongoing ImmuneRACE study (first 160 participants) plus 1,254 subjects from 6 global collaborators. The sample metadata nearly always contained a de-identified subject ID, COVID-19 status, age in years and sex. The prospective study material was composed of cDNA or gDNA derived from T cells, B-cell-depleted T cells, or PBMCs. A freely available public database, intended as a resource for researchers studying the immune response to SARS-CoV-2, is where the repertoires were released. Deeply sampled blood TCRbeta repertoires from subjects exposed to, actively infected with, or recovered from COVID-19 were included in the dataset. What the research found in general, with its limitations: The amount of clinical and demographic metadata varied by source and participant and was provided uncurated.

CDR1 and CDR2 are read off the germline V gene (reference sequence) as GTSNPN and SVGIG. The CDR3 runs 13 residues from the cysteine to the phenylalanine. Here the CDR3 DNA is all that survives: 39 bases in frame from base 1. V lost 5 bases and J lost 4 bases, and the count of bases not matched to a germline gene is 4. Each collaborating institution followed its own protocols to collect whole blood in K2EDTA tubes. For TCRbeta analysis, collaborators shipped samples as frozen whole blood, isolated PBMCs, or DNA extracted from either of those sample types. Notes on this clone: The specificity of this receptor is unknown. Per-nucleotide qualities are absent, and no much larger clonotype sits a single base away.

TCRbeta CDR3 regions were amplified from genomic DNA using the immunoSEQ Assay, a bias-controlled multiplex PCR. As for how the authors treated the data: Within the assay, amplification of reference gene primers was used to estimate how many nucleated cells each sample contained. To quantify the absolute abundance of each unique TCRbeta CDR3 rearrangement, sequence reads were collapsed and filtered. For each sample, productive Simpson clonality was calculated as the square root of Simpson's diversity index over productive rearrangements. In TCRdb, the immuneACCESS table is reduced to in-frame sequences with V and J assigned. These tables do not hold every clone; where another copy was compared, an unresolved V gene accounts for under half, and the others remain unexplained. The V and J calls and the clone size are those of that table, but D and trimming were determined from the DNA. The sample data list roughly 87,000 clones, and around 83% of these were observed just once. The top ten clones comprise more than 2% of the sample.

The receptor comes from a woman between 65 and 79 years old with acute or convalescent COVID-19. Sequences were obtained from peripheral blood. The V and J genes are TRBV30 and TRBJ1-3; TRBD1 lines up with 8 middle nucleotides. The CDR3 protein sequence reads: CAWATGGGNTIYF. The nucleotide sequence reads TGTGCCTGGGCTACAGGGGGAGGAAACACCATATATTTT.